This T cell receptor beta chain was identified during a study of PD-L1 blockade in urothelial cancer (dated by TCRdb to the late 2010s). The study in broad terms: All patients started therapy around 2014 and received atezolizumab 1,200 mg intravenously every 3 weeks. Pretreatment tumor samples and matched peripheral blood, collected serially before and after atezolizumab treatment, underwent TCR sequencing. An ECOG performance status of 0 or 1 was recorded for the patients, and 0 to 3 prior chemotherapy regimens had been received by the patients. Progression-free survival longer than 6 months counted as durable clinical benefit, and TCR features were additionally tested against both progression-free and overall survival. About nine tenths of the roughly 29 patients were males with bladder-origin urothelial cancer, and 18 of 29 reported a prior smoking history. In the same patients who had TCR sequencing, pretreatment tumors also underwent whole exome sequencing and RNA sequencing. Twenty-nine patients had pretreatment blood TCR-seq, about 24 had at least one posttreatment blood collection, and about 24 had tumor TCR-seq. Durable clinical benefit was achieved by nine patients and was not achieved by 20 patients. Blood samples were analyzed at 3 weeks after treatment start (second dose) and at 6 weeks after treatment start. Somatic, immune and clinical correlates of response to PD-L1 blockade with atezolizumab in urothelial cancer were the focus of an exploratory multi-omic analysis. Blood samples gave median yields of roughly 150,000 T cells and 82,636 unique TCRs, along with a median clonality of around 0.08.

Overall study outcomes, separate from this receptor: A pretreatment peripheral blood TCR clonality below the median was linked to improved progression-free and overall survival. Because the sample size was small (n of about 30) and many of the analyses were exploratory, the results are meant to be hypothesis-generating. At 3 weeks after the start of treatment, tumor-associated TCR clones in peripheral blood had expanded more in patients with durable benefit (n of about 21, p = 0.022).

Reading the label with the study, this specimen's time point is: pretreatment peripheral blood. A total of 29 patients with locally advanced or metastatic urothelial carcinoma, treated at Memorial Sloan Kettering on a trial protocol, made up the cohort. Peripheral blood mononuclear cells were collected pretreatment and during treatment, with between 1 and 8 total time points per patient. The Qiagen DNeasy Blood extraction kit was used to purify genomic DNA from total PBMCs and tumor samples. PBMCs were collected pretreatment and during treatment, and were isolated and stored as previously described. Each PCR received spiked-in synthetic TCR analog templates so that absolute template abundance could be estimated from read counts. The immunoSEQ assay was used to amplify TCRbeta CDR3 regions from genomic DNA with bias-controlled V and J gene primers. Rearranged TCRbeta segments were sequenced at approximately 20X coverage. As for how the authors treated the data: Clustering was used to correct sequencing errors, and CDR3s were annotated against IMGT so that V, D and J genes could be assigned. Out-of-frame and stop-codon sequences were excluded, and only productive TCRbeta rearrangements were used in downstream analyses. Clonality was computed as one minus Shannon entropy normalized by the log of the number of unique productive sequences. Fisher's exact test with Benjamini-Hochberg correction, using a cutoff of adjusted p below 0.01, was how clones that differed between time points or between blood and tumor were identified. This is the immuneACCESS table as TCRdb keeps it, with only in-frame sequences that have V and J called. A part of the clones is gone; compared with another copy, unresolved V genes explain less than half, and the rest is unexplained. V, J and clone size reflect that table, while D and trimming were determined from the DNA. The sample data list approximately 55,000 clones, and about 86% of these were observed just once. 20% to 25% of the sample lies in the top ten.

Ends trimmed: V by 1 base, J by 2 bases; bases unmatched to a gene: 7. The CDR1 and CDR2 encoded by the germline V gene are LGHNA and YNFKEQ. The CDR3 runs 16 residues from the cysteine to the phenylalanine. CDR3 DNA only is kept here, 48 bases in frame from base 1. Concerning this clone itself: What antigen it recognizes has not been identified. No clone much larger than this one lies a single base away; base qualities are absent. This specimen includes other DNA sequences encoding the same CDR3.

The sequencing here drew on PBMCs, taken around atezolizumab (anti-PD-L1) treatment. The TCR originated in a man in his fifties or sixties with urothelial cancer. This chain is built from TRBV4-2 and TRBJ1-1, and 7 junction bases match TRBD1. The CDR3 reads as follows: CASSQVRQGPNTEAFF. The bases read TGTGCCAGCAGCCAAGTAAGACAGGGCCCAAACACTGAAGCTTTCTTT.